This T cell receptor beta chain was retrieved from a study of control samples from healthy donors and cancer patients (TCRdb year 2020). About this clone: Its cognate antigen has yet to be identified. Per-base qualities were not stored, and no clone one base away is much larger.

Based on the germline V gene (reference sequence), the CDR1 and CDR2 sequences are GTSNPN and SVGIG. At the junction V is shortened by 2 bases and J by 6 bases, with 5 bases in between. The CDR3 sequence holds 11 residues, the cysteine and phenylalanine included. Of the read, only the CDR3 DNA is kept; its 33 bases are in frame from base 1. Receptor amplification or capture employed the immunoSEQ multiplex PCR assay. The table comes from immuneACCESS by way of TCRdb, which keeps in-frame sequences with V and J called. Part of the clones is missing from these tables; in studies checked, under half for an unresolved V gene and the rest for unknown reasons. The sample table contains about 110,000 clones; only one count was recorded for roughly nine tenths of them. 7.8% of the sample is taken by the ten largest.

The chain uses TRBV30 and TRBJ2-1; the D gene is not confidently resolved. Source material: blood. This receptor was identified in a woman aged 18-29 years in good health. The sequenced DNA: TGTGCCTGGAGTTTGCCCAATGAGCAGTTCTTC. Its coded protein is CAWSLPNEQFF. With the rest looked up from the reference TRBV30 and TRBJ2-1 genes rather than sequenced, the full variable domain is SQTIHQWPATLVQPVGSPLSLECTVEGTSNPNLYWYRQAAGRGLQLLFYSVGIGQISSEVPQNLSASRPQDRQFILSSKKLLLSDSGFYLCAWSLPNEQFFGPGTRLTVL.